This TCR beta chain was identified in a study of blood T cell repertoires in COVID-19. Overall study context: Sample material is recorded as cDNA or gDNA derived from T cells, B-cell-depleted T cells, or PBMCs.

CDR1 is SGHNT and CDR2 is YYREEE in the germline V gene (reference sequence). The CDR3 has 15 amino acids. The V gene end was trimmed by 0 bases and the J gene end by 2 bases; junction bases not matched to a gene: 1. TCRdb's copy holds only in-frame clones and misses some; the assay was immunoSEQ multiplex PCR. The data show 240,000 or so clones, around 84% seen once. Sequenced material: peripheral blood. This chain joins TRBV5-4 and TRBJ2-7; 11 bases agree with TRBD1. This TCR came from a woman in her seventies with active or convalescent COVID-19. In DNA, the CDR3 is TGTGCCAGCAGCTTGGTGGGACAGGGGGCCTACGAGCAGTACTTC. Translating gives CASSLVGQGAYEQYF.